The clone carrying this T cell receptor (beta chain) turned up a few times. Its antigen is currently unknown. This entry is derived from a study of T cells in Graves' hyperthyroidism and ophthalmopathy. Study-wide points: Also found in blood were most expanded thyroid clonotypes above 0.001.

The J segment lost 5 bases and the V segment lost 6 bases, leaving 1 base of the junction unmatched. This CDR3 has 13 amino acids. From germline, CDR1 is LGHDT and CDR2 YNNKEL (reference sequence). Regions amplified from RNA transcripts were the TCR beta CDR3 regions. TCR CDR3 regions were first amplified by RT-PCR with HTBI primers. TCRdb recomputed calls from the multiplex PCR reads with MiXCR, one row per CDR3 protein. Of around 380,000 distinct CDR3 sequences listed, about 14% are singletons. The TCR originated in a man aged 25 to 45 with Graves' hyperthyroidism that later progressed to Graves' ophthalmopathy. Sequences were obtained from blood. The gene calls are TRBV3-1 and TRBJ2-1; 10 nucleotides match TRBD2. CDR3 in amino acids: CASRAGGNNEQFF. The CDR3 coding sequence is TGTGCCAGCAGAGCGGGGGGGAACAATGAGCAGTTCTTC.